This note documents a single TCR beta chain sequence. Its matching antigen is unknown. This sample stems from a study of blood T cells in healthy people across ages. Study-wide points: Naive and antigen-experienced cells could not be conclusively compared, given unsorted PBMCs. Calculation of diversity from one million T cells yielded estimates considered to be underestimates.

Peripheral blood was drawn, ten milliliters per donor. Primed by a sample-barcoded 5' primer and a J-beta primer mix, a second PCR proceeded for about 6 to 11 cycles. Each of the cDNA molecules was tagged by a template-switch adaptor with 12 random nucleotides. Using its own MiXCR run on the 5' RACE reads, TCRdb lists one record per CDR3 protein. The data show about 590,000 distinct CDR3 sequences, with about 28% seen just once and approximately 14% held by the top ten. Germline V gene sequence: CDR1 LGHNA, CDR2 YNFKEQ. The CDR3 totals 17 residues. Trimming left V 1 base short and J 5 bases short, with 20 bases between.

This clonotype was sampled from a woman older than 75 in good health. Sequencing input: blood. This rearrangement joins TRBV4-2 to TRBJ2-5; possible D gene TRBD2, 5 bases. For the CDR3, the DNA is TGTGCCAGCAGCCAAGGGGCCGTATTGGGTGGAGGTGAGACCCAGTACTTC. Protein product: CASSQGAVLGGGETQYF.